The present TCR beta chain was sequenced within a study of vaccination effects on CD4 cells after COVID-19. Findings of the study overall: Limitations: small convalescent group and missing early post-infection timepoints.

A remark on this clone: Antigen: not known.

Viral peptide pool expansion of antigen-specific CD4+ T cells preceded sequencing in the ViraFEST assay. Following culture for more than 9 days, CD4+ T cells were isolated. The study found no prior SARS-CoV-2 infection in the vaccine recipients, who tested negative for nucleocapsid antibodies. V gave up 4 bases and J gave up 2 bases; unmatched junction bases: 3. Germline CDR1 is MNHEY and CDR2 is SVGAGI. The CDR3 sequence is 14 residues long. Libraries were prepared by immunoSEQ multiplex PCR; TCRdb keeps only in-frame clonotypes and omits some of them. The sample contains roughly 35,000 clones, 73% of which appear only once.

The TCR originated in a human donor who received a COVID-19 vaccine. V is TRBV6-5 and J is TRBJ2-7; 9 bases are shared with TRBD2. This specimen consisted of CD4+ T cells from PBMCs cultured with HCoV-OC43 spike peptides, obtained before COVID-19 vaccination. The subset here: HCoV-OC43 spike overlapping peptide pool stimulation. This chain's CDR3 is CASSSAGGAYEQYF. CDR3 sequence (DNA): TGTGCCAGCAGTTCAGCGGGGGGAGCCTACGAGCAGTACTTC.